This TCR beta chain was sequenced for a study of shared clonotypes between healthy human individuals. In the case of this clone: Its antigen is unidentified.

General study findings and limits: In having few donors, the study represented limited genetic and exposure-history diversity. Larger richness was generally estimated for naive than memory subsets.

Libraries were prepared by immunoSEQ multiplex PCR; TCRdb keeps only in-frame clonotypes and omits some of them. The sample lists 760,000 or so clones, 96% occurring once. Naive CD8 isolation took CD45RO-negative cells positively selected for CCR7 and excluded terminally differentiated effector memory CD45RA+ cells. Germline CDR1 SGHTA, CDR2 FQGTGA. With 5 bases removed from V and 4 bases from J, the gap between germline ends came to 13 bases. The CDR3 loop spans 14 amino acids. Material for sequencing was naive CD8+ T cells sorted from blood. This receptor was taken from a man aged 25 to 40 in good health. This rearrangement joins TRBV7-3 to TRBJ2-3; D is perhaps TRBD2 (6 bases). The CDR3 here is CASSSTGDSDTQYF. The CDR3 DNA follows: TGTGCCAGCAGCAGTACGGGAGATTCAGATACGCAGTATTTT.